Included here is one T cell receptor beta chain sequence, with context. The sample belongs to a study of shared clonotypes between healthy human individuals. TCRdb's table, derived via immunoSEQ multiplex PCR, lists solely in-frame clones and lacks some. Here the sample spans 2 million to 3 million clones, 90% to 95% being singletons. V was pared by 0 bases and J by 2 bases, with 8 bases of the junction left unmatched. CDR1 and CDR2 from the germline V gene are GTSNPN and SVGIG (reference sequence). This CDR3 is 16 amino acids long. This clonotype was sampled from a man aged 18 to 30 in good health. Some clones in this sample may be carry-over from other donors' samples. Material for sequencing was naive CD4+ T cells from PBMCs. As to subset: CD45RA+ positively selected. This chain connects TRBV30 to TRBJ2-7, with 9 nucleotides matching TRBD1. Here the CDR3 DNA reads TGTGCCTGGAGTGTACAAATCTGGGACAGGGCCTACGAGCAGTACTTC. Its translation is CAWSVQIWDRAYEQYF.